The next 19 T cell receptor beta chains were all read from a single sample in a study of cytomegalovirus exposure and HLA in healthy donors. The PCR used 60 Vbeta and 13 Jbeta primers. The data were produced by immunoSEQ multiplex PCR, yet TCRdb's version contains in-frame clones alone and is incomplete. The table has some 200,000 clones, roughly four fifths seen once; the top ten hold over 2%. The sequenced sample consisted of PBMCs. The receptors originated from a woman aged 30 to 39 in good health and CMV-seronegative.

This rearrangement joins TRBV9 to TRBJ1-2, with 8 bases identical to TRBD1. The length of the CDR3 is 15 residues. J gave up 5 bases and V 5 bases, and 11 bases lay outside the gene matches. The germline CDR1 and CDR2 sequences are SGDLS and YYNGEE. The CDR3: CASRPLSGQGYGYTF. The DNA of the CDR3 is TGTGCCAGCAGACCCTTGTCCGGACAGGGATATGGCTACACCTTC.

The chain links TRBV28 to TRBJ1-1, with a possible D match to TRBD1 (5 bases). The CDR3 totals 14 residues. V gave up 0 bases and J gave up 5 bases, with 10 bases separating them. CDR1 is MDHEN, CDR2 SYDVKM, per germline. The CDR3 sequence: CASSLWQGGTEAFF. In nucleotides, the CDR3 is TGTGCCAGCAGTTTATGGCAGGGTGGTACTGAAGCTTTCTTT.

This clone was recorded a few times. The rearrangement joins TRBV4-1 to TRBJ2-3; a weak D match, TRBD1 (6 bases). V lost 3 bases to trimming and J lost 2 bases, with 9 bases between them. Germline V gene data show CDR1 as MGHRA and CDR2 as YSYEKL. CDR3 size: 14 residues. Here the CDR3 reads CASSHGQLTDTQYF. CDR3 bases: TGCGCCAGCAGCCATGGACAGCTCACAGATACGCAGTATTTT.

The genes are TRBV5-1 and TRBJ2-7; D perhaps matches TRBD2 (5 bases). The CDR3 extends over 12 amino acids. Trimming left V 4 bases short and J 3 bases short, with 8 bases between. Per the germline V gene, CDR1 is SGHRS and CDR2 is YFSETQ. CDR3 coding DNA: TGCGCCAGCAGCCAGGACTTCTACGAGCAGTACTTC. Encoded protein: CASSQDFYEQYF.

V gene TRBV7-2 combines with J gene TRBJ2-1, with 12 bases identical to TRBD2. CDR3 size: 15 residues. Trimming at V came to 5 bases and at J to 8 bases, leaving 7 bases not matched to a gene. Germline V gene lookup returns CDR1 SGHTA and CDR2 FQGNSA. CDR3 coding DNA: TGTGCCAGCAGCCTCGGACTAGCGGGGCGGGATGAGCAGTTCTTC. This translates into CASSLGLAGRDEQFF.

The rearrangement uses TRBV30 and TRBJ2-4; TRBD2 aligns across 8 bases. The germline CDR1 and CDR2 sequences are GTSNPN and SVGIG (reference sequence). With 8 bases clipped from V and 8 bases from J, the junction kept 11 bases outside the gene matches. This CDR3 is built from 13 residues. The CDR3 loop reads CAGAGSGSYIQYF. In DNA form, the CDR3 reads TGTGCCGGGGCCGGCAGCGGGAGTTACATTCAGTACTTC.

This chain uses TRBV19 with TRBJ2-2, with 16 bases lining up with TRBD2. Germline loops: CDR1 LNHDA, CDR2 SQIVND (reference sequence). This CDR3 has 18 amino acids. V lost 6 bases to trimming and J lost 1 base; unmatched junction nucleotides: 5. CDR3 protein: CASSLGLAGGLNTGELFF. CDR3 bases: TGTGCCAGTAGCCTGGGACTAGCGGGAGGGTTGAACACCGGGGAGCTGTTTTTT.

V is TRBV11-2 and J is TRBJ1-1, with 8 nucleotides matching TRBD1. CDR3 length: 17 amino acids. The V gene's germline CDR1 is SGHAT and CDR2 FQNNGV. Germline trimming cut 4 bases from V and 5 bases from J; bases unmatched to any gene: 15. The CDR3 spells CASSSHRGTLRQTEAFF. The CDR3 DNA reads as TGTGCCAGCAGCTCCCACAGGGGGACGTTACGTCAGACTGAAGCTTTCTTT.

The chain joins TRBV30 to TRBJ2-1, with 7 bases aligning to TRBD1. The CDR3 length is 16 residues. The germline V gene encodes CDR1 GTSNPN and CDR2 SVGIG (reference sequence). J gave up 1 base and V 0 bases, and 6 bases lay outside the gene matches. The CDR3, as DNA: TGTGCCTGGAGTGTAAAGGGGGCCATATCCTACAATGAGCAGTTCTTC. Translation gives CAWSVKGAISYNEQFF. Supplemented by reference TRBV30 and TRBJ2-1, the full variable domain reads SQTIHQWPATLVQPVGSPLSLECTVEGTSNPNLYWYRQAAGRGLQLLFYSVGIGQISSEVPQNLSASRPQDRQFILSSKKLLLSDSGFYLCAWSVKGAISYNEQFFGPGTRLTVL.

This chain uses TRBV9 with TRBJ2-1; TRBD2 aligns across 13 bases. CDR1 and CDR2 from the germline V gene are SGDLS and YYNGEE. This CDR3 has 16 amino acids. The ends lost 3 bases at V and 7 bases at J; junction bases unmatched: 7. The CDR3 DNA is TGTGCCAGCAGCGGTACCGGGACTAGCGGGGCTAATGAGCAGTTCTTC. Its protein product is CASSGTGTSGANEQFF.

The chain employs TRBV28 and TRBJ2-1; maybe TRBD1 (5 bases). The V end was cut by 6 bases, the J end by 7 bases, with 10 bases between. Germline loops: CDR1 MDHEN, CDR2 SYDVKM. This CDR3 has 12 residues. The CDR3 loop reads CASSPRVNEQFF. In DNA, the CDR3 is TGTGCCAGCAGCCCCAGGGTGAATGAGCAGTTCTTC.

V and J are TRBV11-2 and TRBJ1-4, with unresolved D. The germline V gene encodes CDR1 SGHAT and CDR2 FQNNGV. This CDR3 region has 15 residues. V shed 4 bases and J shed 3 bases, with 12 bases lying between them. The CDR3 nucleotides read TGTGCCAGCAGCTCCTCTGAGGGTGCTAATGAAAAACTGTTTTTT. It yields the protein CASSSSEGANEKLFF.

The gene calls are TRBV28 and TRBJ1-1; D gene uncertain. V lost 8 bases and J lost 13, with 20 bases in between. This CDR3 comprises 12 residues. The germline V gene has CDR1 MDHEN and CDR2 SYDVKM. In DNA, the CDR3 is TGTGCCAGCGGAGGGAAAACGGGGAAAGATTTCTTT. It specifies CASGGKTGKDFF. The whole variable domain, filled in from reference TRBV28 and TRBJ1-1, reads DVKVTQSSRYLVKRTGEKVFLECVQDMDHENMFWYRQDPGLGLRLIYFSYDVKMKEKGDIPEGYSVSREKKERFSLILESASTNQTSMYLCASGGKTGKDFFGQGTRLTVV.

This sequence joins TRBV7-6 and TRBJ1-1, with a tentative D call TRBD1 (6 bases). Per the germline V gene, CDR1 is SGHVS and CDR2 is FNYEAQ. Deletions cut 1 base from V and 4 bases from J, with 13 bases between. This CDR3 region has 15 residues. The chain's CDR3 is CASSLGLQGGTEAFF. The CDR3 DNA reads TGTGCCAGCAGCTTAGGCTTACAAGGGGGCACTGAAGCTTTCTTT.

The chain couples TRBV7-2 to TRBJ2-7, with TRBD2 matching over 15 bases. The germline gives CDR1 SGHTA, CDR2 FQGNSA. V lost 6 bases to trimming and J lost 7 bases; unmatched junction nucleotides: 7. The CDR3 runs 15 residues. CDR3 nucleotides: TGTGCCAGCAGATTCGGACTAGCGGGGGGGCATGAGCAGTACTTC. This translates into CASRFGLAGGHEQYF.

There are a few counts of this clone. The rearrangement uses TRBV5-1 and TRBJ2-7; 8 bases are a match to TRBD1. With 0 bases clipped from V and 5 bases from J, the junction kept 10 bases outside the gene matches. Germline V gene sequence: CDR1 SGHRS, CDR2 YFSETQ. The CDR3 consists of 16 residues. CDR3 residues: CASSLVTGDGVDEQYF. For the CDR3, the DNA is TGCGCCAGCAGCTTGGTGACAGGGGATGGGGTAGACGAGCAGTACTTC.

This clone was seen a few times. The V call is TRBV18, the J call TRBJ1-2; 8 nucleotides line up with TRBD1. The V segment lost 6 bases and the J segment 4 bases; nucleotides outside the gene matches: 4. Per the germline V gene, CDR1 is KGHSH and CDR2 is LQKENI. This CDR3 is 13 amino acids long. The CDR3, as DNA: TGTGCCAGCTCCCAAGGACAGGGCTATGGCTACACCTTC. This translates into CASSQGQGYGYTF.

This clone has a single count. The chain is built from TRBV4-3 and TRBJ2-3; D is possibly TRBD2 (5 bases). CDR3 length equals 16 residues. Germline values: CDR1 LGHNA, CDR2 YSLEER. The V end lost 1 base, the J end lost 0 bases, and 11 bases lay between the germline ends. In DNA, the CDR3 is TGCGCCAGCAGCCAAGGTGGCGCGGGCAGCACAGATACGCAGTATTTT. It yields the protein CASSQGGAGSTDTQYF.

The rearrangement links TRBV4-2 to TRBJ2-3; 11 bases fit TRBD2. This CDR3 is 16 amino acids long. V shed 3 bases and J 6 bases; nucleotides not matched to a gene: 8. In germline, CDR1 is LGHNA, CDR2 YNFKEQ. The CDR3 loop is CASSQELAGVMDTQYF. As DNA, the CDR3 is TGTGCCAGCAGCCAGGAACTAGCGGGAGTGATGGATACGCAGTATTTT.